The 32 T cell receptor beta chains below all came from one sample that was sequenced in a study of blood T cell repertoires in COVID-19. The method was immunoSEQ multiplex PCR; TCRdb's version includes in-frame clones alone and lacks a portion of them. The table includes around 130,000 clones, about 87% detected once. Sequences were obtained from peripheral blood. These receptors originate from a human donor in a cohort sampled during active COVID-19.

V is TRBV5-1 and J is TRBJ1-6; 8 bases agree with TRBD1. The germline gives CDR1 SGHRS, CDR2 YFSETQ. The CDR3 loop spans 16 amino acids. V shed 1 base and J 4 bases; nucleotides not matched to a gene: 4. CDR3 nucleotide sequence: TGCGCCAGCAGCTTGATAGACAGGGGTTATAATTCACCCCTCCACTTT. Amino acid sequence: CASSLIDRGYNSPLHF. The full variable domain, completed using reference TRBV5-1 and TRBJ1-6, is KAGVTQTPRYLIKTRGQQVTLSCSPISGHRSVSWYQQTPGQGLQFLFEYFSETQRNKGNFPGRFSGRQFSNSRSEMNVSTLELGDSALYLCASSLIDRGYNSPLHFGNGTRLTVT.

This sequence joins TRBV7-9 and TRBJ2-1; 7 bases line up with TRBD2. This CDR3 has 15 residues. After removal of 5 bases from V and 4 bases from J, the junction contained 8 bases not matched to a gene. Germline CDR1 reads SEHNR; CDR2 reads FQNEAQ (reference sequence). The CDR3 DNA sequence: TGTGCCAGCAGCGCTACCGGGACTACATACAATGAGCAGTTCTTC. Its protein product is CASSATGTTYNEQFF.

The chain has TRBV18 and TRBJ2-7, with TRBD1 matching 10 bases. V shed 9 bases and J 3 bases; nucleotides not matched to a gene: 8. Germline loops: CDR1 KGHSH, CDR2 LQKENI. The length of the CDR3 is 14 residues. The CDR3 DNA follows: TGTGCCAGTTCCGACGGGACAGGGGACTACGAGCAGTACTTC. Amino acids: CASSDGTGDYEQYF.

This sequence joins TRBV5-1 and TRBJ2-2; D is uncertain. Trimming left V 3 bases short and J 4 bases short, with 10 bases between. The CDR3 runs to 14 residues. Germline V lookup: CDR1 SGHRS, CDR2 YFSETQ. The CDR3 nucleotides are TGCGCCAGCAGCTATTACGTCGGCACCGGGGAGCTGTTTTTT. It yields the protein CASSYYVGTGELFF.

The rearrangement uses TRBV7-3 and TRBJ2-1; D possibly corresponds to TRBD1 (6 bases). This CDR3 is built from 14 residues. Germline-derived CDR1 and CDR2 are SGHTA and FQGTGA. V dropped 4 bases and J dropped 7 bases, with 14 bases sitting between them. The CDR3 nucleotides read TGTGCCAGCAGCTCCACAACAGGGAGTAATGAGCAGTTCTTC. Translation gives CASSSTTGSNEQFF.

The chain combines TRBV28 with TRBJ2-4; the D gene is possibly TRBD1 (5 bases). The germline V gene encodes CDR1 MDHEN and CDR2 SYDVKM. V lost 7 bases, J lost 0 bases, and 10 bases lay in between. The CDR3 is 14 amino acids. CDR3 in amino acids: CASIDDRAKNIQYF. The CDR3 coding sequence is TGTGCCAGCATCGACGACAGAGCCAAAAACATTCAGTACTTC.

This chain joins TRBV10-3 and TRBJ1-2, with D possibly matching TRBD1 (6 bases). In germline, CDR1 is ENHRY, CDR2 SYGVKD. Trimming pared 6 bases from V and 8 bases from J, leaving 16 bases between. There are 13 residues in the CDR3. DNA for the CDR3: TGTGCCATCAGCGCCTCCGAGGGGGAGGGCTACACCTTC. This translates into CAISASEGEGYTF.

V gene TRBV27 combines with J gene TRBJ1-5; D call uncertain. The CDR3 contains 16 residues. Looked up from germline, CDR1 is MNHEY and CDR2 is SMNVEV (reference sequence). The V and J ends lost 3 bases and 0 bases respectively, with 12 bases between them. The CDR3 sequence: CASSFPPGSSNQPQHF. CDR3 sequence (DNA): TGTGCCAGCAGTTTCCCCCCCGGGAGTAGCAATCAGCCCCAGCATTTT.

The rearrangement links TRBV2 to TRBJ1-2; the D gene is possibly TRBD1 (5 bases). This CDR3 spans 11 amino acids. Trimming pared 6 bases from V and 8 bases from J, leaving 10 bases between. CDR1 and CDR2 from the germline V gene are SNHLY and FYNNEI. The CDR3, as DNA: TGTGCCAGCAGGCGGGACTTGGGCTACACCTTC. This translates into CASRRDLGYTF.

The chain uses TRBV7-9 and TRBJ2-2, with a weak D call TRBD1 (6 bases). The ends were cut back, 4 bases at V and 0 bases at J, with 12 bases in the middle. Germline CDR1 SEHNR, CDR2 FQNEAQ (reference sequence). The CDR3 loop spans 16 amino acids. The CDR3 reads CASSSTGTTNTGELFF. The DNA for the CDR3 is TGTGCCAGCAGCTCGACCGGGACAACGAACACCGGGGAGCTGTTTTTT.

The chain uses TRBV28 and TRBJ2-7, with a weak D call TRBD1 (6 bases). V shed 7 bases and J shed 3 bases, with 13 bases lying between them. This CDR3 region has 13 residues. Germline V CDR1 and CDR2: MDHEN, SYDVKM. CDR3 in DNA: TGTGCCAGCACCAGGGGAAGGAGCTACGAGCAGTACTTC. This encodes CASTRGRSYEQYF.

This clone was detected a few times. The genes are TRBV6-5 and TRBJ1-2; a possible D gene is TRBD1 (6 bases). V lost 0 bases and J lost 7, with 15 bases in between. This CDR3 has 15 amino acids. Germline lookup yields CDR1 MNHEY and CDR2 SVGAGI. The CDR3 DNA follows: TGTGCCAGCAGTTACTCGAGCCAGGGGTATGGTGGCTACACCTTC. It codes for CASSYSSQGYGGYTF.

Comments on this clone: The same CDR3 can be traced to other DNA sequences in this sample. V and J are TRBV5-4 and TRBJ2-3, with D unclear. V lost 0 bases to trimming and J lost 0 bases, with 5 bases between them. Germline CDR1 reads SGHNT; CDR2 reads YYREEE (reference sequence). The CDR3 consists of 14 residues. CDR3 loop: CASSLAGSTDTQYF. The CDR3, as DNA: TGTGCCAGCAGCTTGGCCGGTAGCACAGATACGCAGTATTTT.

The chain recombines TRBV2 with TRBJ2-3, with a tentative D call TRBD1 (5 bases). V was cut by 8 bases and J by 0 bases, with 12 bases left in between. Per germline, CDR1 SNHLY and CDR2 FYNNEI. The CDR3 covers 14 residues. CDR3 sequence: CASRYGQSTDTQYF. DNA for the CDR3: TGTGCCAGCCGTTATGGACAAAGCACAGATACGCAGTATTTT.

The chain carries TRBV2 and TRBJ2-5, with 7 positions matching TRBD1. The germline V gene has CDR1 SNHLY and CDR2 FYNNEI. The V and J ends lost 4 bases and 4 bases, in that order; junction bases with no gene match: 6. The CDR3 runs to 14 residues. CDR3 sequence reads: CASSATGAPETQYF. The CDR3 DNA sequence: TGTGCCAGCAGTGCAACAGGGGCCCCAGAGACCCAGTACTTC.

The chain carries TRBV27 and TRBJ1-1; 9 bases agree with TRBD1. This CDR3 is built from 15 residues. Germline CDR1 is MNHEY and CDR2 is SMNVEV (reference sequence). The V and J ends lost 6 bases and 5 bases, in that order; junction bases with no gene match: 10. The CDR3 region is CASRGTGSLWTEAFF. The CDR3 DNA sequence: TGTGCCAGCAGGGGGACAGGGTCGTTGTGGACTGAAGCTTTCTTT.

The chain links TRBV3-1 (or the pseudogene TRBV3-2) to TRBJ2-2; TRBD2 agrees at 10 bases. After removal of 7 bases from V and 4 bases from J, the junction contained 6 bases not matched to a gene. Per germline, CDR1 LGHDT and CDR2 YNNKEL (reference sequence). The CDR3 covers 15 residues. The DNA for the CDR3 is TGTGCCAGCATAGGGCTAGCGGGGGCCACCGGGGAGCTGTTTTTT. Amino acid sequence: CASIGLAGATGELFF.

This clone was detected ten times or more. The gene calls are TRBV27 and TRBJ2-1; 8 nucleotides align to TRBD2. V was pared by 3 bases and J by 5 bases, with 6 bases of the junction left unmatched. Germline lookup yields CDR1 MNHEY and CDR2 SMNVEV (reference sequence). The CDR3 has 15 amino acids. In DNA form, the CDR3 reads TGTGCCAGCAGTTTCCCGGGTAGCGGGGACAATGAGCAGTTCTTC. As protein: CASSFPGSGDNEQFF.

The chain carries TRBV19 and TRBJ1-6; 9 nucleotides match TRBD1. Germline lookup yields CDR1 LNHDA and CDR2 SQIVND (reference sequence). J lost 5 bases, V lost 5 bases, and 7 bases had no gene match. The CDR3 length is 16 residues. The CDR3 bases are TGTGCCAGTAGTCCCAGGACAGGGGTAGATAATTCACCCCTCCACTTT. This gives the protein CASSPRTGVDNSPLHF.

CDR3 bases: TGTGCCAGCAGTTCAATACCAACAGGGGTCTACGAGCAGTACTTC. This gives the protein CASSSIPTGVYEQYF. The chain combines TRBV27 with TRBJ2-7, with 7 positions matching TRBD1. The CDR3 extends over 15 amino acids. The germline CDR1 and CDR2 sequences are MNHEY and SMNVEV (reference sequence). V lost 4 bases, J lost 3 bases, and 9 bases stayed unmatched.

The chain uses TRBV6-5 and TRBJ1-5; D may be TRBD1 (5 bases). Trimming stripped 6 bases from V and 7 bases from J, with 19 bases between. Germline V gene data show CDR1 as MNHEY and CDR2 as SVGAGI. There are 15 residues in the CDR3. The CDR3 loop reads CASSDWGGIGQPQHF. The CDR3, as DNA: TGTGCCAGCAGCGATTGGGGGGGGATAGGGCAGCCCCAGCATTTT.

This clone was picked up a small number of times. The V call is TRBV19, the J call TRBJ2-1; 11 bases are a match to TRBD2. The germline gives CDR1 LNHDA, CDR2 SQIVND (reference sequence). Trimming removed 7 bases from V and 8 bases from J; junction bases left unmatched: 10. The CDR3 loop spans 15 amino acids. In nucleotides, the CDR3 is TGTGCCAGTACTCGTAGCGGGAGGGCCGGGGATGAGCAGTTCTTC. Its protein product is CASTRSGRAGDEQFF.

CDR3 in amino acids: CASSLPGQGALGNTIYF. CDR3 sequence (DNA): TGTGCCAGCTCACTACCGGGACAGGGGGCTCTTGGAAACACCATATATTTT. V is TRBV18 and J is TRBJ1-3; 12 positions match TRBD1. V gave up 4 bases and J gave up 3 bases; unmatched junction bases: 7. Germline assignment: CDR1 KGHSH and CDR2 LQKENI. The CDR3 extends over 17 amino acids.

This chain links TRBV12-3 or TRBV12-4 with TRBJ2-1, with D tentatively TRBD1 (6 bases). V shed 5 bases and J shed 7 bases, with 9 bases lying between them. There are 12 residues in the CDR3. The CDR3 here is CASSPQGNEQFF. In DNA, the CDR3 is TGTGCCAGCAGTCCCCAGGGGAATGAGCAGTTCTTC.

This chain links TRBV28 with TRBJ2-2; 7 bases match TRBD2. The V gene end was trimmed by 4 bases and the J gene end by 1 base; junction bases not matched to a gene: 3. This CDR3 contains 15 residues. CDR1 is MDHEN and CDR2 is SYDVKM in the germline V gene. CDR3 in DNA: TGTGCCAGCAGTTCCGCGGGGGTGAACACCGGGGAGCTGTTTTTT. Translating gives CASSSAGVNTGELFF.

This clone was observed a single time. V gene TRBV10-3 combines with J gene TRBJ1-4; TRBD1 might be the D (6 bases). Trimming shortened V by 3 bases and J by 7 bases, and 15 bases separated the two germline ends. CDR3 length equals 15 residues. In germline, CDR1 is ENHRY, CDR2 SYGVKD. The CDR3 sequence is CAISDLLQGSEKLFF. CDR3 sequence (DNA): TGTGCCATCAGTGATTTACTTCAGGGGTCTGAAAAACTGTTTTTT.

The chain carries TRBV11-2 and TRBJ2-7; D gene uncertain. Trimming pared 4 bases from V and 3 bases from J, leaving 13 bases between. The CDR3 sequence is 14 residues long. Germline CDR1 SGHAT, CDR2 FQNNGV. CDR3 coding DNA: TGTGCCAGCAGCTCGTCTGGGCCCAACTACGAGCAGTACTTC. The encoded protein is CASSSSGPNYEQYF.

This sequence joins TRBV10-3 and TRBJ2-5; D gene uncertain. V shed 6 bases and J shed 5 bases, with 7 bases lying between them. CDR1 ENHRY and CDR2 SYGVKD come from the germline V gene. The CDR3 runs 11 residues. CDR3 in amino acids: CAIRYRETQYF. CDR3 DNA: TGTGCCATCAGGTACCGGGAGACCCAGTACTTC.

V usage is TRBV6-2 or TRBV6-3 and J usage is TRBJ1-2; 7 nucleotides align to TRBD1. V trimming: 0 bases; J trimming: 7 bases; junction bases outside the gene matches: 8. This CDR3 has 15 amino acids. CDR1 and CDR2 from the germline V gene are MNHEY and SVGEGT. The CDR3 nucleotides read TGTGCCAGCAGTTACTCCGGGACAGTCTCCGCTGGCTACACCTTC. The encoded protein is CASSYSGTVSAGYTF.

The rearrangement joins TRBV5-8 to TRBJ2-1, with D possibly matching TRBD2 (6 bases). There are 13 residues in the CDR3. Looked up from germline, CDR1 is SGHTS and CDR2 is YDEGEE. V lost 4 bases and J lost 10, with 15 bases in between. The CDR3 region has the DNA TGTGCCAGCAGCCGGGACTGGACTTCCGAGCAGTTCTTC. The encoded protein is CASSRDWTSEQFF.

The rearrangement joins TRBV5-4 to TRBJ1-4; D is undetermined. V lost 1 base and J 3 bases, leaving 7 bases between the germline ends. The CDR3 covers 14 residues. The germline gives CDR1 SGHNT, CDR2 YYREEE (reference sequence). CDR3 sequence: CASSLWQSNEKLFF. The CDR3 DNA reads TGTGCCAGCAGCTTGTGGCAGTCTAATGAAAAACTGTTTTTT.

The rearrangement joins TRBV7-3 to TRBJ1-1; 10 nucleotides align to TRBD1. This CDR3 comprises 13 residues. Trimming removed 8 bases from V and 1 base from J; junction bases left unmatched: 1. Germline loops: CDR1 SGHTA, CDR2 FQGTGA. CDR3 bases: TGTGCCAGCGGACAGGGGGGGAACACTGAAGCTTTCTTT. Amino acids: CASGQGGNTEAFF.